A single sample is the source of the 27 T cell receptor beta chains below, sequenced in a study of beta chain features in type 1 diabetes. The antigens these receptors bind are not known. Expressed TCRB transcripts were sequenced after all isolated RNA was converted to cDNA. Only in-frame clones appear in the TCRdb table, and some are missing; sequencing was by immunoSEQ multiplex PCR. The sample has around 280,000 clones, about 15% seen once. Study findings and constraints: All four CD4+ subsets of Type 1 diabetes patients contained TCRB CDR3s that were moderately but significantly shorter.

The sample consisted of naive CD4+ T cells from blood. The receptors stem from a man between 18 and 35 years old with type 1 diabetes.

This clone was seen more than once but under ten times. The rearrangement links TRBV6-5 to TRBJ1-5; possibly TRBD1 for D (6 bases). This CDR3 has 13 residues. Germline-derived CDR1 and CDR2 are MNHEY and SVGAGI. V was cut by 6 bases and J by 3 bases, with 9 bases left in between. The CDR3 sequence is CASRGQSNQPQHF. The DNA for the CDR3 is TGTGCCAGCAGAGGACAGTCCAATCAGCCCCAGCATTTT.

This chain uses TRBV5-6 with TRBJ1-5; no firm D call. CDR3 size: 12 residues. V dropped 0 bases and J dropped 7 bases, with 5 bases sitting between them. CDR1 is SGHDT and CDR2 is YYEEEE in the germline V gene. CDR3 sequence reads: CASSLGPQPQHF. DNA of the CDR3: TGTGCCAGCAGCTTGGGGCCGCAGCCCCAGCATTTT.

The chain is built from TRBV5-1 and TRBJ1-2; D unresolved. The CDR3 loop spans 14 amino acids. Germline V CDR1 and CDR2: SGHRS, YFSETQ. Trimming took 0 bases from V and 4 from J, leaving 10 bases between them. CDR3 nucleotide sequence: TGCGCCAGCAGCTTGGAGAGGGCGGGCTATGGCTACACCTTC. As protein: CASSLERAGYGYTF.

This clone was recorded a few times. This chain joins TRBV30 and TRBJ2-5, with D perhaps TRBD2 (5 bases). The CDR3 totals 11 residues. Germline values: CDR1 GTSNPN, CDR2 SVGIG (reference sequence). The CDR3 sequence is CATANAGTQYF. The CDR3 nucleotides are TGTGCTACAGCGAACGCGGGGACCCAGTACTTC.

The DNA for the CDR3 is TGTGCCAGCATCGCGAGGTCGCCATATGGCTACACCTTC. Amino acid sequence: CASIARSPYGYTF. The genes are TRBV28 and TRBJ1-2; D not resolved. The CDR3 contains 13 residues. Germline lookup yields CDR1 MDHEN and CDR2 SYDVKM. Trimming cost V 7 bases and J 5 bases, with 14 bases left between them.

The rearrangement links TRBV18 to TRBJ2-5; possibly TRBD1 for D (6 bases). CDR3 size: 15 residues. Germline V gene sequence: CDR1 KGHSH, CDR2 LQKENI. Trimming took off 3 bases at V and 4 bases at J, with 15 bases between the two ends. The CDR3 spells CASSPEQGGRETQYF. The CDR3 DNA reads as TGTGCCAGCTCACCCGAACAGGGCGGTCGAGAGACCCAGTACTTC.

This chain links TRBV6-6 with TRBJ1-2; the match to TRBD1 covers 7 bases. Trimming at V came to 2 bases and at J to 4 bases, leaving 4 bases not matched to a gene. Germline values: CDR1 MNHNY, CDR2 SVGAGI (reference sequence). The CDR3 length is 14 residues. CDR3 nucleotides: TGTGCCAGCAGTTACAGGGGGCAGGTCTATGGCTACACCTTC. This gives the protein CASSYRGQVYGYTF.

The chain joins TRBV5-1 to TRBJ2-2; 7 bases map to TRBD2. The CDR3 has 15 amino acids. V shed 5 bases, J shed 6 bases, and the junction held 10 bases outside the gene matches. Germline V gene lookup returns CDR1 SGHRS and CDR2 YFSETQ. The CDR3 nucleotides read TGCGCCAGCAGATTGAGGGCTAGCGGATCCGGGGAGCTGTTTTTT. Translated: CASRLRASGSGELFF.

The chain has TRBV7-9 and TRBJ2-6; unclear D gene. Between the trimmed V and J ends, which lost 11 bases and 0 bases, there was a span of 5 bases. The CDR3 is 12 amino acids. Germline CDR1 SEHNR, CDR2 FQNEAQ (reference sequence). The CDR3 spells CAHSSGANVLTF. The CDR3 DNA reads TGTGCCCACAGCTCTGGGGCCAACGTCCTGACTTTC.

The CDR3 region is CASSFDRGWPEAFF. The CDR3 DNA sequence: TGTGCCAGCAGCTTCGACAGGGGGTGGCCTGAAGCTTTCTTT. The rearrangement links TRBV7-2 to TRBJ1-1, with 9 bases aligning to TRBD1. Germline V gene lookup returns CDR1 SGHTA and CDR2 FQGNSA. Trimming took 3 bases from V and 6 from J; bases not matched to a gene: 5. This CDR3 has 14 residues.

A few counts support this clone. The chain has TRBV29-1 and TRBJ2-7, with 10 positions matching TRBD1. This CDR3 has 13 residues. With 7 bases clipped from V and 2 bases from J, the junction kept 5 bases outside the gene matches. Germline CDR1 reads SQVTM; CDR2 reads ANQGSEA. The CDR3 region is CSGADRGAYEQYF. DNA of the CDR3: TGCAGCGGGGCGGACAGGGGGGCCTACGAGCAGTACTTC.

J is TRBJ1-1 and V is TRBV29-1; TRBD1 matches 7 bases. V shed 6 bases and J 4 bases; nucleotides not matched to a gene: 8. Looked up from germline, CDR1 is SQVTM and CDR2 is ANQGSEA. This CDR3 region has 13 residues. The CDR3, as DNA: TGCAGCGTCGGGTCCGACAGGGCCACTGAAGCTTTCTTT. Translation: CSVGSDRATEAFF.

The CDR3 bases are TGTGCCAGCAGCTTACAGGGGGCGACAGATACGCAGTATTTT. Translation gives CASSLQGATDTQYF. This chain links TRBV7-9 with TRBJ2-3; 8 nucleotides line up with TRBD1. The CDR3 covers 14 residues. CDR1 and CDR2 (germline): SEHNR, FQNEAQ (reference sequence). Trimming cost V 2 bases and J 3 bases; bases outside gene matches: 1.

The J gene is TRBJ2-6, the V gene TRBV28; 8 bases fit TRBD1. J lost 4 bases, V lost 6 bases, and 14 bases had no gene match. The CDR3 consists of 18 residues. Germline lookup yields CDR1 MDHEN and CDR2 SYDVKM. The CDR3 is CASRARTGMGSGANVLTF. The CDR3 DNA follows: TGTGCCAGCAGGGCCCGGACAGGGATGGGGTCCGGGGCCAACGTCCTGACTTTC.

This rearrangement joins TRBV15 to TRBJ2-7; D possibly corresponds to TRBD2 (5 bases). The V and J ends lost 4 bases and 6 bases respectively, with 16 bases between them. CDR3 length: 14 residues. Looked up from germline, CDR1 is LNHNV and CDR2 is YYDKDF (reference sequence). CDR3 nucleotides: TGTGCCACCAGCACCAGGACTGTTCCGGGCGAGCAGTACTTC. This encodes CATSTRTVPGEQYF.

In its sample, this clone was seen a few times. This chain joins TRBV18 and TRBJ2-5; TRBD2 agrees at 7 bases. V shed 2 bases, J shed 3 bases, and the junction held 3 bases outside the gene matches. This CDR3 has 14 amino acids. In germline, CDR1 is KGHSH, CDR2 LQKENI. The CDR3 DNA reads TGTGCCAGCTCACCATTCCTAGCGGAAGAGACCCAGTACTTC. Encoded protein: CASSPFLAEETQYF.

The J gene is TRBJ2-5, the V gene TRBV11-3; perhaps TRBD2 as D (5 bases). The CDR3 length is 17 residues. V was trimmed by 1 base and J by 2 bases, leaving 17 bases between them. Germline CDR1 reads SGHNT; CDR2 reads YENEEA. In DNA form, the CDR3 reads TGTGCCAGCAGCTTAGGGAGTACTAGTCGAAGTCAAGAGACCCAGTACTTC. Its translation is CASSLGSTSRSQETQYF.

This clone has only a few counts. J is TRBJ2-1 and V is TRBV4-1; tentative D call: TRBD2 (5 bases). V lost 2 bases and J lost 4, with 18 bases in between. This CDR3 contains 17 residues. Germline V gene sequence: CDR1 MGHRA, CDR2 YSYEKL. CDR3 coding DNA: TGCGCCAGCAGCCAACCACTATCGCGAGGGAGTTACAATGAGCAGTTCTTC. This sequence encodes CASSQPLSRGSYNEQFF.

A few counts support this clone. The gene calls are TRBV5-1 and TRBJ2-1; 7 bases align to TRBD1. Germline lookup yields CDR1 SGHRS and CDR2 YFSETQ. V gave up 0 bases and J gave up 9 bases; unmatched junction bases: 9. CDR3 size: 15 residues. The chain's CDR3 is CASSLAGTAWSEQFF. The CDR3 coding sequence is TGCGCCAGCAGCTTGGCCGGGACAGCGTGGAGTGAGCAGTTCTTC. Full variable domain (remainder filled in from reference TRBV5-1 and TRBJ2-1): KAGVTQTPRYLIKTRGQQVTLSCSPISGHRSVSWYQQTPGQGLQFLFEYFSETQRNKGNFPGRFSGRQFSNSRSEMNVSTLELGDSALYLCASSLAGTAWSEQFFGPGTRLTVL.

This chain joins TRBV10-3 and TRBJ1-6; a weak D match, TRBD1 (5 bases). Germline V gene sequence: CDR1 ENHRY, CDR2 SYGVKD. V was trimmed by 10 bases and J by 7 bases, leaving 8 bases between them. The CDR3 sequence is 11 residues long. The CDR3 nucleotides are TGTGCCACCCGACAGAATTCACCCCTCCACTTT. Translating gives CATRQNSPLHF.

This rearrangement joins TRBV5-1 to TRBJ1-5, with 8 bases lining up with TRBD1. V dropped 2 bases and J dropped 3; count of bases not matched to a gene: 19. CDR1 and CDR2 (germline): SGHRS, YFSETQ. This CDR3 spans 20 amino acids. CDR3 sequence: CASSFTIPNDRGLNNQPQHF. CDR3 bases: TGCGCCAGCAGCTTTACCATACCAAACGACAGGGGTTTGAACAATCAGCCCCAGCATTTT.

This clone occurred a few times. V usage is TRBV11-2 and J usage is TRBJ2-7; D perhaps matches TRBD2 (6 bases). CDR3 length equals 16 residues. The V gene lost 1 base and the J gene lost 6 bases, with 19 bases spanning the gap. Germline V gene lookup returns CDR1 SGHAT and CDR2 FQNNGV. CDR3 residues: CASSLGARGSGLEQYF. Here the CDR3 DNA reads TGTGCCAGCAGCTTAGGGGCGCGGGGATCTGGTCTCGAGCAGTACTTC.

This clone was seen more than once but under ten times. The chain recombines TRBV6-5 with TRBJ2-5, with D possibly matching TRBD1 (6 bases). The ends were cut back, 7 bases at V and 5 bases at J, with 17 bases in the middle. The CDR3 extends over 14 amino acids. Germline CDR1 is MNHEY and CDR2 is SVGAGI. The CDR3 bases are TGTGCCAGCACCTCGCGACAGGCAAGGGAGACCCAGTACTTC. Amino acids: CASTSRQARETQYF.

This clone was detected a few times. This chain links TRBV5-1 with TRBJ1-1, with 7 bases fitting TRBD1. This CDR3 has 15 amino acids. From germline, CDR1 is SGHRS and CDR2 YFSETQ. V shed 2 bases, J shed 0 bases, and the junction held 4 bases outside the gene matches. In DNA, the CDR3 is TGCGCCAGCAGCTTCAGGGGGACACTGAACACTGAAGCTTTCTTT. This gives the protein CASSFRGTLNTEAFF.

In its sample, this clone was seen a few times. This chain connects TRBV5-1 to TRBJ2-5; 8 bases are shared with TRBD2. This CDR3 has 17 amino acids. The V and J ends lost 1 base and 4 bases, in that order; junction bases with no gene match: 12. Per the germline V gene, CDR1 is SGHRS and CDR2 is YFSETQ. The CDR3 DNA is TGCGCCAGCAGCTTGCGTTCCAGCGGGAGAGGAGGAGAGACCCAGTACTTC. Its protein is CASSLRSSGRGGETQYF.

The V and J genes are TRBV5-1 and TRBJ1-6; 10 nucleotides agree with TRBD1. The CDR3 covers 15 residues. V was pared by 3 bases and J by 8 bases, with 5 bases of the junction left unmatched. Per germline, CDR1 SGHRS and CDR2 YFSETQ. This CDR3 is CASSWAGTGDSPLHF. As DNA, the CDR3 is TGCGCCAGCAGCTGGGCCGGGACAGGGGATTCACCCCTCCACTTT.

The chain combines TRBV5-8 with TRBJ1-1, with 7 bases that match TRBD1. Germline-derived CDR1 and CDR2 are SGHTS and YDEGEE. V shed 4 bases and J 3 bases; nucleotides not matched to a gene: 6. The CDR3 length is 14 residues. This chain's CDR3 is CASSAPQGYTEAFF. The DNA for the CDR3 is TGTGCCAGCAGCGCGCCACAGGGGTACACTGAAGCTTTCTTT.